This is a list of T cell receptor beta chains from one sample in a study of blood T cell repertoires in COVID-19. Profiled with immunoSEQ multiplex PCR; TCRdb holds only in-frame clones, not every one. The profile shows under 150,000 clones, roughly four fifths of them singletons. What was sequenced was PBMCs or T cells enriched from blood (not recorded which). Source of these receptors: a man aged 25 to 40 who had recovered from COVID-19. CDR3s include the opening cysteine and the closing phenylalanine or tryptophan. The D gene is left open where the match is weak. Rows give clone size only sometimes, using once, few, many, or a class for an expanded clone.

CDR3nt: TGCAGCGTTGAAGGCAATGGGGGAGACCAGGGGCAGGCTTTCTTT; CDR3aa: CSVEGNGGDQGQAFF; j_gene: TRBJ1-1; d_gene: -; abundance: -; v_gene: TRBV29-1
CDR3nt: TGTGCCTGTACTAGCGGGAGGGCCGGGAATGAGCAGTTCTTC; CDR3aa: CACTSGRAGNEQFF; j_gene: TRBJ2-1; d_gene: TRBD2; abundance: few; v_gene: TRBV6-5
CDR3nt: TGCAGCTCTGTGGGCGGGGGTGATACGCAGTATTTT; CDR3aa: CSSVGGGDTQYF; j_gene: TRBJ2-3; d_gene: TRBD2; abundance: -; v_gene: TRBV29-1
CDR3nt: TGTGCCAGCAGTGGGACAGACAGCACAGATACGCAGTATTTT; CDR3aa: CASSGTDSTDTQYF; j_gene: TRBJ2-3; d_gene: TRBD1; abundance: -; v_gene: TRBV27
CDR3nt: TGTGCCAGCAGCTCCAGGGACTTCCCTCCTGGCTACACCTTC; CDR3aa: CASSSRDFPPGYTF; j_gene: TRBJ1-2; d_gene: -; abundance: -; v_gene: TRBV6-5
CDR3nt: TGTGCCAGCAGCTTAACGTCAGGGCTGGATTCACCCCTCCACTTT; CDR3aa: CASSLTSGLDSPLHF; j_gene: TRBJ1-6; d_gene: -; abundance: -; v_gene: TRBV7-3
CDR3nt: TGTGCCAGCACCGGGACTAGCGGCACCGGGGAGCTGTTTTTT; CDR3aa: CASTGTSGTGELFF; j_gene: TRBJ2-2; d_gene: TRBD2; abundance: -; v_gene: TRBV28
CDR3nt: TGCAGCGTTGAAGATTCGGGGAGGGAGCTAGATGAGCAGTTCTTC; CDR3aa: CSVEDSGRELDEQFF; j_gene: TRBJ2-1; d_gene: TRBD2; abundance: -; v_gene: TRBV29-1
CDR3nt: TGTGCCAGCTCACCGAACGACAGGCCGACGGACATCAACCTATATGGCTACACCTTC; CDR3aa: CASSPNDRPTDINLYGYTF; j_gene: TRBJ1-2; d_gene: -; abundance: -; v_gene: TRBV18
CDR3nt: TGTGCCAGCAGGCCCCAGATTTCTGCTAACTATGGCTACACCTTC; CDR3aa: CASRPQISANYGYTF; j_gene: TRBJ1-2; d_gene: -; abundance: -; v_gene: TRBV6-8
CDR3nt: TGTGCCAGTAGTCGGACAGGGGAGGGATACGAGCAGTACTTC; CDR3aa: CASSRTGEGYEQYF; j_gene: TRBJ2-7; d_gene: TRBD1; abundance: -; v_gene: TRBV19
CDR3nt: TGCGCCAGCAGCTTGGGCTGGGATAGCGGGAGAACTGATACGCAGTATTTT; CDR3aa: CASSLGWDSGRTDTQYF; j_gene: TRBJ2-3; d_gene: TRBD2; abundance: once; v_gene: TRBV5-1
CDR3nt: TGTGCCAGCAGCTTCCCGACAGGGGGCGTCTCGGGAAACACCATATATTTT; CDR3aa: CASSFPTGGVSGNTIYF; j_gene: TRBJ1-3; d_gene: TRBD1; abundance: -; v_gene: TRBV7-2
CDR3nt: TGTGCCACCAGCAGAGACCCCGGGGATAGATATAGCAATCAGCCCCAGCATTTT; CDR3aa: CATSRDPGDRYSNQPQHF; j_gene: TRBJ1-5; d_gene: -; abundance: -; v_gene: TRBV15
CDR3nt: TGCGCCAGCAGCTCCCATTCGGGACAAAGCTCCTACGAGCAGTACTTC; CDR3aa: CASSSHSGQSSYEQYF; j_gene: TRBJ2-7; d_gene: -; abundance: -; v_gene: TRBV5-1
CDR3nt: TGTGCCAGCAGCTCCCTACAGTACTCTGGGGCCAACGTCCTGACTTTC; CDR3aa: CASSSLQYSGANVLTF; j_gene: TRBJ2-6; d_gene: -; abundance: -; v_gene: TRBV7-3
CDR3nt: TGTGCCACCAGCGAGACCCCGACCCTCCGGGACGAGCAGTACTTC; CDR3aa: CATSETPTLRDEQYF; j_gene: TRBJ2-7; d_gene: -; abundance: -; v_gene: TRBV15
CDR3nt: TGCGCCAGCAGCTTGGCGCCTAGCGGTAGCTCCTACAATGAGCAGTTCTTC; CDR3aa: CASSLAPSGSSYNEQFF; j_gene: TRBJ2-1; d_gene: TRBD2; abundance: -; v_gene: TRBV5-1
CDR3nt: TGTGCCAGCAGCTTAGGGGGACAGGGGGTCAGTCAGCCCCAGCATTTT; CDR3aa: CASSLGGQGVSQPQHF; j_gene: TRBJ1-5; d_gene: TRBD1; abundance: -; v_gene: TRBV7-2
CDR3nt: TGCGCCAGCAGTGGGAAGGTTGGGGCTAGCGGGAGTTCTAGGAATGAGCAGTTCTTC; CDR3aa: CASSGKVGASGSSRNEQFF; j_gene: TRBJ2-1; d_gene: TRBD2; abundance: few; v_gene: TRBV10-2
CDR3nt: TGTGCCACCAGTGATCCACTTAGCGGGGTGGATGAGCAGTTCTTC; CDR3aa: CATSDPLSGVDEQFF; j_gene: TRBJ2-1; d_gene: TRBD2; abundance: few; v_gene: TRBV24-1
CDR3nt: TGTGCCAGCAGCGTCCGGGACAGCCATTCGCGCGCTGAAGCTTTCTTT; CDR3aa: CASSVRDSHSRAEAFF; j_gene: TRBJ1-1; d_gene: TRBD1; abundance: -; v_gene: TRBV5-4
CDR3nt: TGTGCCAGCAGTGAAAAAAGCCGCTACACCTTC; CDR3aa: CASSEKSRYTF; j_gene: TRBJ1-2; d_gene: -; abundance: -; v_gene: TRBV2
CDR3nt: TGCGCCAGCAGCTTGCAGGGGGCTGGGGCCAACGTCCTGACTTTC; CDR3aa: CASSLQGAGANVLTF; j_gene: TRBJ2-6; d_gene: TRBD1; abundance: -; v_gene: TRBV5-1
CDR3nt: TGTGCCAGCAGCCCCCAGCGGGAGGAACTTGGTGAGCAGTTCTTC; CDR3aa: CASSPQREELGEQFF; j_gene: TRBJ2-1; d_gene: TRBD2; abundance: -; v_gene: TRBV13
CDR3nt: TGTGCCAGCAGCGCATCGTCGACAGGGATCACTGAAGCTTTCTTT; CDR3aa: CASSASSTGITEAFF; j_gene: TRBJ1-1; d_gene: TRBD1; abundance: -; v_gene: TRBV9
CDR3nt: TGCAGCTACCTCCCCGGGGGGGGCGAAGCTTTCTTT; CDR3aa: CSYLPGGGEAFF; j_gene: TRBJ1-1; d_gene: -; abundance: -; v_gene: TRBV29-1
CDR3nt: TGTGCCAGCTCACTGGGGACAGGCAACTATGGCTACACCTTC; CDR3aa: CASSLGTGNYGYTF; j_gene: TRBJ1-2; d_gene: TRBD1; abundance: -; v_gene: TRBV18
CDR3nt: TGTGCCAGCAGCTTACGTGAAGGGGATTATGGCTACACCTTC; CDR3aa: CASSLREGDYGYTF; j_gene: TRBJ1-2; d_gene: -; abundance: -; v_gene: TRBV7-8
CDR3nt: TGTGCCAGTAGTATGGGGACTGGTTCACCCCTCCACTTT; CDR3aa: CASSMGTGSPLHF; j_gene: TRBJ1-6; d_gene: -; abundance: -; v_gene: TRBV19
CDR3nt: TGTGCCTGGAGTGCTACAGGGAGTCGTTACGAGCAGTACTTC; CDR3aa: CAWSATGSRYEQYF; j_gene: TRBJ2-7; d_gene: -; abundance: -; v_gene: TRBV30
CDR3nt: TGTGCCAGCAGCACCCCCCGACAGGGAGCCTCTGGAAACACCATATATTTT; CDR3aa: CASSTPRQGASGNTIYF; j_gene: TRBJ1-3; d_gene: TRBD1; abundance: -; v_gene: TRBV7-9
CDR3nt: TGCAGCGTCGCCAGGGGGCTGGGGTACAATGAGCAGTTCTTC; CDR3aa: CSVARGLGYNEQFF; j_gene: TRBJ2-1; d_gene: TRBD1; abundance: -; v_gene: TRBV29-1
CDR3nt: TGTGCCAGCAGTTACTCGCCTAGCGGGAGCGACAATGAGCAGTTCTTC; CDR3aa: CASSYSPSGSDNEQFF; j_gene: TRBJ2-1; d_gene: TRBD2; abundance: -; v_gene: TRBV6-5
CDR3nt: TGTGCCAGTAGTATATCCGCACTCATTAACTATGGCTACACCTTC; CDR3aa: CASSISALINYGYTF; j_gene: TRBJ1-2; d_gene: -; abundance: -; v_gene: TRBV19
CDR3nt: TGTGCCAGCAGTTTAAGACAGGGGACCTATGGCTACACCTTC; CDR3aa: CASSLRQGTYGYTF; j_gene: TRBJ1-2; d_gene: TRBD1; abundance: -; v_gene: TRBV27
CDR3nt: TGTGCCAGCAGTTACAAACAGACAGTAGCTAATTCACCCCTCCACTTT; CDR3aa: CASSYKQTVANSPLHF; j_gene: TRBJ1-6; d_gene: -; abundance: -; v_gene: TRBV6-6
CDR3nt: TGTGCCAGCAACGGGGGACTAGCCTCGGAGACCCAGTACTTC; CDR3aa: CASNGGLASETQYF; j_gene: TRBJ2-5; d_gene: TRBD2; abundance: once; v_gene: TRBV9
CDR3nt: TGCGCCAGCAGCTTGGAATTCGTGGGCCCCTACGAGCAGTACTTC; CDR3aa: CASSLEFVGPYEQYF; j_gene: TRBJ2-7; d_gene: -; abundance: -; v_gene: TRBV5-1
CDR3nt: TGTGCCAGCAGTTGGACAGAGAACACTGAAGCTTTCTTT; CDR3aa: CASSWTENTEAFF; j_gene: TRBJ1-1; d_gene: -; abundance: once; v_gene: TRBV27
CDR3nt: TGTGCCAGCAGTCCCTCAGGAGGCCCAACCTATGGCTACACCTTC; CDR3aa: CASSPSGGPTYGYTF; j_gene: TRBJ1-2; d_gene: -; abundance: -; v_gene: TRBV6-5
CDR3nt: TGTGCCAGTAGTCCCGGCCGGGACAGGGGTAAAGCTAACTATGGCTACACCTTC; CDR3aa: CASSPGRDRGKANYGYTF; j_gene: TRBJ1-2; d_gene: TRBD1; abundance: -; v_gene: TRBV19
CDR3nt: TGCGCCAGCAGCCAAGATGCGCAAGGGGGTGAAAAACTGTTTTTT; CDR3aa: CASSQDAQGGEKLFF; j_gene: TRBJ1-4; d_gene: -; abundance: -; v_gene: TRBV4-1
CDR3nt: TGTGCCAGCAGTGTGGAACAGGGGCCTGGAAACACCATATATTTT; CDR3aa: CASSVEQGPGNTIYF; j_gene: TRBJ1-3; d_gene: TRBD1; abundance: -; v_gene: TRBV2
CDR3nt: TGTGCCAGCAGGGGGGACAGGGGCCTCTCTGGAAACACCATATATTTT; CDR3aa: CASRGDRGLSGNTIYF; j_gene: TRBJ1-3; d_gene: TRBD1; abundance: -; v_gene: TRBV2
CDR3nt: TGCAGCGTTGAACGTGCTAATTTGATGGAGGATGAGCAGTTCTTC; CDR3aa: CSVERANLMEDEQFF; j_gene: TRBJ2-1; d_gene: -; abundance: once; v_gene: TRBV29-1
CDR3nt: TGTGCCAGCAGTAGAGGGACTTTCTCCTACAATGAGCAGTTCTTC; CDR3aa: CASSRGTFSYNEQFF; j_gene: TRBJ2-1; d_gene: -; abundance: -; v_gene: TRBV6-5
CDR3nt: TGTGCCAGCGAGCCTGACGCGGGGAACTCTGGAAACACCATATATTTT; CDR3aa: CASEPDAGNSGNTIYF; j_gene: TRBJ1-3; d_gene: -; abundance: -; v_gene: TRBV9
CDR3nt: TGCAGTGCTAGTCCGGGAGGGAGCACTGAAGCTTTCTTT; CDR3aa: CSASPGGSTEAFF; j_gene: TRBJ1-1; d_gene: -; abundance: -; v_gene: TRBV20-1